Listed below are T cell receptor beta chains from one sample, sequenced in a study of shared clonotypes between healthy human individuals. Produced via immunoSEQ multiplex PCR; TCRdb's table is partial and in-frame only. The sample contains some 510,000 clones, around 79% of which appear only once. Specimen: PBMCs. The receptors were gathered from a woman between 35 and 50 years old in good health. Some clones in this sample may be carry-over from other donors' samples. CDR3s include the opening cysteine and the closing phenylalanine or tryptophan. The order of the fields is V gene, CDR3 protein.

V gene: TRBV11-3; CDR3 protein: CASSAPWRDRAYEQYF
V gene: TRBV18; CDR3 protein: CASSPYREHTEWGEKLFF
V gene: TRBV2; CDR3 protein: CASGSPGQGDEKLFF
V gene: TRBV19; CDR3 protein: CASSHSVGGGTDTQYF
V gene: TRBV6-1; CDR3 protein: CASSEAGGSLGEQFF
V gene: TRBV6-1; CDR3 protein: CASSRTDSYEQYF
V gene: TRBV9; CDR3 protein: CASSVAVQNTGELFF
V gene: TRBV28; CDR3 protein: CASSLDSGTGELFF
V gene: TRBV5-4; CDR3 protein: CASSPDRGYGYTF
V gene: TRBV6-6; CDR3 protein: CASRSTSGRANEQFF
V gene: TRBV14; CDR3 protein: CASSPRTGGAEKLFF
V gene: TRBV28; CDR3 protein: CASSRGEAETQYF
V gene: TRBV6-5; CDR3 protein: CASSLRGEQYF
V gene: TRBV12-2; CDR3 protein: CASRLGRTSGANVLTF